This T cell receptor (beta chain) was observed in a study of T cells in Graves' hyperthyroidism and ophthalmopathy. Study-level information: Any treatment followed the collection of peripheral blood at initial diagnosis. General observations from the study: A 13 V-J model separated ophthalmopathy from stable hyperthyroidism. The model identified upcoming ophthalmopathy a median approximately 6.4 months ahead of onset.

V lost 6 bases, J lost 9 bases, and 11 bases stayed unmatched. Germline V gene lookup returns CDR1 MNHNS and CDR2 SASEGT. This CDR3 is 15 amino acids long. What was amplified from RNA transcripts were TCR beta CDR3 regions. First-round RT-PCR with HTBI primers amplified the TCR CDR3 region. TCRdb reanalysed the multiplex PCR reads using MiXCR and keeps one entry per CDR3 protein. The sample holds 250,000 or so distinct CDR3 sequences, 12% to 15% seen once. This clonotype has only a few counts. No antigen is known for it. Newly diagnosed patients aged 18 to 65 had hyperthyroidism of under 2 months' duration.

Sample: blood. V and J are TRBV6-1 and TRBJ1-5; TRBD1 matches at 10 bases. The source is a woman aged 45-59 years with Graves' hyperthyroidism that later progressed to Graves' ophthalmopathy. The CDR3 DNA is TGTGCCAGCAGGTTGGGACAGGGGCTACAATGGCCCCAGCATTTT. This encodes CASRLGQGLQWPQHF.